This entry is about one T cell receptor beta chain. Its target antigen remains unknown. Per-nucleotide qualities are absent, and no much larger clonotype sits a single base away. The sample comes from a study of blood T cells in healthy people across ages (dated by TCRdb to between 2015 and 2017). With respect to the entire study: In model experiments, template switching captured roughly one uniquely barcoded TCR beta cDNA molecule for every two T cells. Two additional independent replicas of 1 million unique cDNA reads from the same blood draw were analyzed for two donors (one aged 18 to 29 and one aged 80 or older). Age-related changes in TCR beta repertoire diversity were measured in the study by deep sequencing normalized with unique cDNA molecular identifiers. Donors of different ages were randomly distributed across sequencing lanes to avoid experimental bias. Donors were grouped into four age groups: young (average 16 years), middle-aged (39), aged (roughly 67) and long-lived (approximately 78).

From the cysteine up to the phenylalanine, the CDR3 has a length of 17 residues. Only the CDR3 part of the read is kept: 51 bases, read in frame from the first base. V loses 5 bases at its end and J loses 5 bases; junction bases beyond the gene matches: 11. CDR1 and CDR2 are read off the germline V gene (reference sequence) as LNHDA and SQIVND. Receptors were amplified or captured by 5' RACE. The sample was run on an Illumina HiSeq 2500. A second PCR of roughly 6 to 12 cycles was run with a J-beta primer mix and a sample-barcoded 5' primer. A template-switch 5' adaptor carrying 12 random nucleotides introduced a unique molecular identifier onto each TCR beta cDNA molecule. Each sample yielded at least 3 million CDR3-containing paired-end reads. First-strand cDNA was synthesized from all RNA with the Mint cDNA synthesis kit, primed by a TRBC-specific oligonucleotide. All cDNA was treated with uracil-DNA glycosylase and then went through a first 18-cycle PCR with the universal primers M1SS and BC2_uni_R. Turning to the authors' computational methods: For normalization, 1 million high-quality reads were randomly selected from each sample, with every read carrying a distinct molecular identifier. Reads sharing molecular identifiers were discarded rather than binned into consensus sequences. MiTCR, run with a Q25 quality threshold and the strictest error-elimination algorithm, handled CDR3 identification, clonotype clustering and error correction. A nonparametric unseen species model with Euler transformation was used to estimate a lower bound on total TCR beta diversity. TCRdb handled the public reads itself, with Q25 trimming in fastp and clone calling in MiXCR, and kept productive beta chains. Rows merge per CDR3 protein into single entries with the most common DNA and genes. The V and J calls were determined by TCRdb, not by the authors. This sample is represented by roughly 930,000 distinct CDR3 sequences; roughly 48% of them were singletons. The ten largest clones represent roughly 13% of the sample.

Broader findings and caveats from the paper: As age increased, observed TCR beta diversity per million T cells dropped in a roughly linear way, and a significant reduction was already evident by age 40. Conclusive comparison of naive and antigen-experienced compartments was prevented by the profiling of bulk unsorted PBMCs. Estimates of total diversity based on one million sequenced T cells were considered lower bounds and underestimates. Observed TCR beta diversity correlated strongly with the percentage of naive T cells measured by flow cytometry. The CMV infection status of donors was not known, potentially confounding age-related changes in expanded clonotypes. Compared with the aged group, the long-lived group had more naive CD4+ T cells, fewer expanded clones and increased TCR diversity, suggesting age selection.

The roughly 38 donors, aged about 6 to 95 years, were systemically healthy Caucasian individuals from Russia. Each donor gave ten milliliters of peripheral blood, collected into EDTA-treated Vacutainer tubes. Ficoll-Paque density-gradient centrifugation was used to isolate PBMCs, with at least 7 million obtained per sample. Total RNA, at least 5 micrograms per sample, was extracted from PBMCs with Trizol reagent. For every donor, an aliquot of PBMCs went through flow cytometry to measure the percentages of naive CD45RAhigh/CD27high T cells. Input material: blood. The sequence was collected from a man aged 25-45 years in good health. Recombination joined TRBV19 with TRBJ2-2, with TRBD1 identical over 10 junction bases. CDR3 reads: CASSPKTTGGRTGELFF. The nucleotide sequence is TGTGCCAGTAGTCCAAAGACGACAGGGGGCAGGACCGGGGAGCTGTTTTTT.